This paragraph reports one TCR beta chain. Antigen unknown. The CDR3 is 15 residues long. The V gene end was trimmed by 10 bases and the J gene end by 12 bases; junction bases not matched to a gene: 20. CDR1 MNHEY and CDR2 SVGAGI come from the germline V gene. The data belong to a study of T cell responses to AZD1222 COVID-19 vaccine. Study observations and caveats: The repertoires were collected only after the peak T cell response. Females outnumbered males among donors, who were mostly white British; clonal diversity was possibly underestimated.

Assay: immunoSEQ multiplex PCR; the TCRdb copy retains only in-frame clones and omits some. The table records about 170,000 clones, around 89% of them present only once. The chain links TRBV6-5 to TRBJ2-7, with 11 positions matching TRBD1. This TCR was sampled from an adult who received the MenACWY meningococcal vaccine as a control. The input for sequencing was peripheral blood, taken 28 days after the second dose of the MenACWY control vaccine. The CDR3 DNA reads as TGTGCCACCCAACACGGACAGGGGGCGGCCGTAAGTCTGTACTTC. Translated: CATQHGQGAAVSLYF.